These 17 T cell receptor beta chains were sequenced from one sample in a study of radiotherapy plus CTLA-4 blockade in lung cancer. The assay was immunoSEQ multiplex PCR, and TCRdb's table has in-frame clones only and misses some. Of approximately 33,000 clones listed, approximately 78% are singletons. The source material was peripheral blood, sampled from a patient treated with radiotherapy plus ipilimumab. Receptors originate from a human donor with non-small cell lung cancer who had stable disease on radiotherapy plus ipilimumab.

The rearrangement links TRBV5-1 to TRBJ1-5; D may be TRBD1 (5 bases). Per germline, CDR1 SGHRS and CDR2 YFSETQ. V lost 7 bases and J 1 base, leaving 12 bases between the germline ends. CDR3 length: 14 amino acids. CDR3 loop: CASSAGESNQPQHF. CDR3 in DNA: TGCGCCAGCTCGGCGGGGGAAAGCAATCAGCCCCAGCATTTT.

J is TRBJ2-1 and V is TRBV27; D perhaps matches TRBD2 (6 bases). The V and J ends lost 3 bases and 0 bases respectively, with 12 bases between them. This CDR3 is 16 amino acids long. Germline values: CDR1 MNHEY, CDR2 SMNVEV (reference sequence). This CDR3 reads CASSFERRGSYNEQFF. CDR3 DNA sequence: TGTGCCAGCAGTTTTGAGCGGAGGGGCTCCTACAATGAGCAGTTCTTC.

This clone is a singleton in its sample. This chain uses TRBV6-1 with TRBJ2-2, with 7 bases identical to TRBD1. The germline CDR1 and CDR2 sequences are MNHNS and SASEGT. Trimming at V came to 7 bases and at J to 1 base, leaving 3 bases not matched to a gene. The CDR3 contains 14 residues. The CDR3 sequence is CASTGTVNTGELFF. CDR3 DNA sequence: TGTGCCAGCACCGGGACAGTGAACACCGGGGAGCTGTTTTTT.

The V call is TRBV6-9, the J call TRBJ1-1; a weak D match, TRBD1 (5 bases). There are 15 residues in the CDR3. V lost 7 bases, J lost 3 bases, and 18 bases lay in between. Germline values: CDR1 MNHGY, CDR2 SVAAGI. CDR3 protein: CASTLGTLPDTEAFF. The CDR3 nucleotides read TGTGCCAGCACCCTCGGGACCCTCCCTGACACTGAAGCTTTCTTT.

Written as DNA, the CDR3 is TGTGCCAGCAGCGCCCCCTACAGTTTAACCGGGGAGCTGTTTTTT. Its translation: CASSAPYSLTGELFF. The V and J genes are TRBV13 and TRBJ2-2; D call uncertain. CDR3 length: 15 residues. CDR1 is PRHDT and CDR2 is FYEKMQ in the germline V gene (reference sequence). V lost 5 bases to trimming and J lost 5 bases, with 15 bases between them.

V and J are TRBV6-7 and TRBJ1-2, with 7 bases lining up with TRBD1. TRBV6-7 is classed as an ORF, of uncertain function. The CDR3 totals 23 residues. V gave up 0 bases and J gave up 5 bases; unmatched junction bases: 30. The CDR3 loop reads CASSYSIGICEEEGQLSAYGYTF. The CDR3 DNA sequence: TGTGCCAGCAGTTACTCGATAGGGATTTGTGAAGAAGAGGGACAGCTTTCCGCTTATGGCTACACCTTC.

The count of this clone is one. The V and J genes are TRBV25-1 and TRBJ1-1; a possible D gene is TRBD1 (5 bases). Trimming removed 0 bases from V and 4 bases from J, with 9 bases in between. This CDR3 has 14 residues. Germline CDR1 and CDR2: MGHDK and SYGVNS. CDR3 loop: CASSEYGARTEAFF. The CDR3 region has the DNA TGTGCCAGCAGTGAATATGGGGCCCGCACTGAAGCTTTCTTT.

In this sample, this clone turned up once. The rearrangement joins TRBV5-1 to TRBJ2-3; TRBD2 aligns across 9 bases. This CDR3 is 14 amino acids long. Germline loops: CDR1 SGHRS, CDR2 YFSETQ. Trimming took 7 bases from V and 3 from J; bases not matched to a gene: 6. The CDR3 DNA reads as TGCGCCAGCGGAGCGGGGGGTAGTACAGATACGCAGTATTTT. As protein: CASGAGGSTDTQYF.

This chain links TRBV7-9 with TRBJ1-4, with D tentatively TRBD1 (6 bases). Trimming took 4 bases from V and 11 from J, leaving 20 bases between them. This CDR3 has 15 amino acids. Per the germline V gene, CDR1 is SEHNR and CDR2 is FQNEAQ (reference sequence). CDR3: CASSSRGDSPPKLFF. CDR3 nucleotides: TGTGCCAGCAGCTCCAGGGGTGATAGTCCGCCTAAACTGTTTTTT.

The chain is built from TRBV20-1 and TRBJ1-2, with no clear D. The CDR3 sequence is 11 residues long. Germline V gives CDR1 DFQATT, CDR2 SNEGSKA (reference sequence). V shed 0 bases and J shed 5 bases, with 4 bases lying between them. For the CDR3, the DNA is TGCAGTGCTAGAGAGGGGTATGGCTACACCTTC. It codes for CSAREGYGYTF.

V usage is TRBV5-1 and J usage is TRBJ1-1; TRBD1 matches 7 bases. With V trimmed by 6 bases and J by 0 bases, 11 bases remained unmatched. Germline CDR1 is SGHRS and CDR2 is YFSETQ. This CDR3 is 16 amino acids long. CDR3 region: CASKGQGGSLNTEAFF. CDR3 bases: TGCGCCAGCAAAGGGCAGGGGGGGTCCCTGAACACTGAAGCTTTCTTT.

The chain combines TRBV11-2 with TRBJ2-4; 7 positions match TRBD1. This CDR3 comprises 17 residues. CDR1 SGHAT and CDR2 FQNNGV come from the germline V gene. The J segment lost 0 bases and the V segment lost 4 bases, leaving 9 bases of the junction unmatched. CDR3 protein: CASSSIRQGIAKNIQYF. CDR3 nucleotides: TGTGCCAGCAGCTCGATTCGACAGGGCATAGCCAAAAACATTCAGTACTTC.

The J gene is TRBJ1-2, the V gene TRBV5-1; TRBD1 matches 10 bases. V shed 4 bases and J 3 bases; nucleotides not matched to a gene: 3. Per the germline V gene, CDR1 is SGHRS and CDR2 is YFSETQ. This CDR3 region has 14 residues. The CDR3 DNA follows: TGCGCCAGCAGCCCAGGACAGGGGGACTATGGCTACACCTTC. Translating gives CASSPGQGDYGYTF.

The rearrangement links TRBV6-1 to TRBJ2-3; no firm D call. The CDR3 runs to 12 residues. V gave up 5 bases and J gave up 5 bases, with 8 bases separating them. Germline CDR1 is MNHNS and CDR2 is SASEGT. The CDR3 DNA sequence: TGTGCCAGCAGTCCTGTTAGAGATACGCAGTATTTT. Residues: CASSPVRDTQYF.

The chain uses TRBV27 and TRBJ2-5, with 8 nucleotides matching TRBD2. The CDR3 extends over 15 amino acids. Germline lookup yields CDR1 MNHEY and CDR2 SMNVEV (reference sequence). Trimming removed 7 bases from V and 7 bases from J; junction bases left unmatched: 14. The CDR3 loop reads CASNLGTRPTGTQYF. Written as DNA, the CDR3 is TGTGCCAGCAACCTCGGGACTAGGCCTACGGGGACCCAGTACTTC.

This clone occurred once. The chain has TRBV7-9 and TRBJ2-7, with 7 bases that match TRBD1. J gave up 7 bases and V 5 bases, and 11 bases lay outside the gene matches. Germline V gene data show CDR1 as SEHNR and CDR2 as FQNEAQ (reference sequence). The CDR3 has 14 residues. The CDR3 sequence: CASSPDYRGMEQYV. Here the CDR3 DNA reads TGTGCCAGCAGCCCCGACTACAGGGGTATGGAGCAGTACGTC.

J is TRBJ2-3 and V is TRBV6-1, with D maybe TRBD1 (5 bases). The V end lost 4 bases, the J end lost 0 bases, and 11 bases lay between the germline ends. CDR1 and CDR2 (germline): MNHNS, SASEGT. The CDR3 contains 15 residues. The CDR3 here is CASSARPGSTDTQYF. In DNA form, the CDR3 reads TGTGCCAGCAGTGCTAGACCAGGGAGCACAGATACGCAGTATTTT.